This TCR beta chain derives from a study of blood T cell repertoires in COVID-19. Study background: T cells, B-cell-depleted T cells, or PBMCs provided the cDNA or gDNA that served as material.

Assay used: immunoSEQ multiplex PCR; TCRdb lists only in-frame clones, some missing. Among 100,000 or so clones listed, approximately 89% were seen once. V was clipped by 1 base and J by 13 bases, with 16 bases between them. CDR3 size: 13 residues. This TCR was recovered from a woman in her 30s with acute or convalescent COVID-19. The material sequenced was peripheral blood. V and J are TRBV12-3 or TRBV12-4 and TRBJ1-1; the D gene is possibly TRBD1 (5 bases). CDR3 nucleotide sequence: TGTGCCAGCAGTTTAGGTGGGGACTTGGGCAGTTTCTTT. This translates into CASSLGGDLGSFF.